The 17 T cell receptor beta chains reported below all come from one sample, sequenced in a study of blood T cell repertoires in COVID-19 (TCRdb year 2020). Library generation was performed with the immunoSEQ multiplex PCR assay. The clones in this table, taken by TCRdb from immuneACCESS, are in-frame only. Not every clone is retained; where verified, under half of the shortfall comes from an unresolved V gene, and the cause of the rest is unknown. Recorded for this sample are over 85,000 clones; roughly 86% of them occurred a single time. 20% of the sample goes to the ten largest clones. The sequenced sample was peripheral blood. The source of these receptors is a human donor in a cohort sampled during active COVID-19.

V is TRBV9 and J is TRBJ1-5; 8 bases are a match to TRBD1. V trimming: 5 bases; J trimming: 1 base; junction bases outside the gene matches: 8. The CDR3 has 16 residues. CDR1 is SGDLS, CDR2 YYNGEE, per germline. This CDR3 reads CASSVGSGGSNQPQHF. For the CDR3, the DNA is TGTGCCAGCAGTGTTGGGTCAGGGGGCAGCAATCAGCCCCAGCATTTT. Drawing the rest from reference TRBV9 and TRBJ1-5, the complete variable domain is DSGVTQTPKHLITATGQRVTLRCSPRSGDLSVYWYQQSLDQGLQFLIQYYNGEERAKGNILERFSAQQFPDLHSELNLSSLELGDSALYFCASSVGSGGSNQPQHFGDGTRLSIL.

The V call is TRBV29-1, the J call TRBJ2-5; D is possibly TRBD1 (6 bases). V gave up 6 bases and J gave up 5 bases, with 16 bases separating them. Germline values: CDR1 SQVTM, CDR2 ANQGSEA. This CDR3 spans 13 amino acids. The CDR3 DNA reads as TGCAGCGTAGACCAACAGGGAGTGGAGACCCAGTACTTC. Protein: CSVDQQGVETQYF.

V gene TRBV2 combines with J gene TRBJ1-5; the match to TRBD1 covers 7 bases. From germline, CDR1 is SNHLY and CDR2 FYNNEI. The CDR3 is 13 residues long. J gave up 3 bases and V 8 bases, and 4 bases lay outside the gene matches. The CDR3 region has the DNA TGTGCCAGCCAAGGGGGCCACAATCAGCCCCAGCATTTT. It yields the protein CASQGGHNQPQHF.

CDR3 coding DNA: TGTGCCAGCAGCCAACTGGATACGCAGTATTTT. This gives the protein CASSQLDTQYF. This chain joins TRBV3-1 (or the pseudogene TRBV3-2) and TRBJ2-3; D ambiguous. Germline values: CDR1 LGHDT, CDR2 YNNKEL (reference sequence). The CDR3 consists of 11 residues. V gave up 2 bases and J gave up 6 bases, with 3 bases separating them.

The V and J genes are TRBV2 and TRBJ1-2; tentatively, D is TRBD1 (5 bases). Per the germline V gene, CDR1 is SNHLY and CDR2 is FYNNEI. V was clipped by 5 bases and J by 4 bases, with 17 bases between them. This CDR3 region has 15 residues. Here the CDR3 reads CASSRGGWDLYGYTF. The DNA of the CDR3 is TGTGCCAGCAGTAGGGGAGGCTGGGATCTCTATGGCTACACCTTC.

The chain combines TRBV9 with TRBJ2-1; 8 nucleotides agree with TRBD2. The V and J ends lost 3 bases and 2 bases, in that order; junction bases with no gene match: 4. Germline V CDR1 and CDR2: SGDLS, YYNGEE. This CDR3 has 15 residues. The CDR3 bases are TGTGCCAGCAGCGCTAGCGGGCTAACCTACAATGAGCAGTTCTTC. As protein: CASSASGLTYNEQFF.

There are a few counts of this clone. The gene calls are TRBV28 and TRBJ1-5, with a tentative D call TRBD1 (6 bases). Germline V gene lookup returns CDR1 MDHEN and CDR2 SYDVKM. This CDR3 has 15 amino acids. V lost 5 bases and J 1 base, leaving 12 bases between the germline ends. The CDR3 here is CASSAQGLSNQPQHF. The DNA of the CDR3 is TGTGCCAGCAGTGCACAGGGTTTGAGCAATCAGCCCCAGCATTTT.

The chain recombines TRBV6-6 with TRBJ1-1, with D uncertain. V lost 11 bases and J 4 bases, leaving 17 bases between the germline ends. CDR3 length equals 13 residues. The V gene's germline CDR1 is MNHNY and CDR2 SVGAGI (reference sequence). The CDR3: CAALSGSSTEAFF. CDR3 coding DNA: TGTGCCGCCCTAAGTGGTAGCTCCACTGAAGCTTTCTTT.

This clone showed up just a few times. The chain links TRBV10-3 to TRBJ2-7; 10 nucleotides agree with TRBD2. V lost 4 bases, J lost 2 bases, and 8 bases stayed unmatched. The germline gives CDR1 ENHRY, CDR2 SYGVKD. This CDR3 is 16 amino acids long. As DNA, the CDR3 is TGTGCCATCAGTGGGGGTCTAGCGGGAGTCCCCTACGAGCAGTACTTC. Translating it yields CAISGGLAGVPYEQYF.

This clone was picked up a small number of times. V gene TRBV2 combines with J gene TRBJ1-2; 7 nucleotides line up with TRBD1. Germline CDR1 reads SNHLY; CDR2 reads FYNNEI. V lost 4 bases to trimming and J lost 7 bases; unmatched junction nucleotides: 9. The CDR3 totals 14 residues. CDR3 sequence (DNA): TGTGCCAGCAGTGCCATAGGGGGCCATTCTGGCTACACCTTC. Amino acids: CASSAIGGHSGYTF.

The chain links TRBV6-1 to TRBJ2-1, with a tentative D call TRBD2 (5 bases). Germline V gene data show CDR1 as MNHNS and CDR2 as SASEGT. The CDR3 is 15 residues long. Trimming removed 1 base from V and 4 bases from J, with 11 bases in between. This CDR3 is CASSEGWGAYNEQFF. The DNA of the CDR3 is TGTGCCAGCAGTGAAGGTTGGGGAGCATACAATGAGCAGTTCTTC.

J is TRBJ2-7 and V is TRBV9; D is uncertain. V lost 1 base, J lost 3 bases, and 8 bases lay in between. Looked up from germline, CDR1 is SGDLS and CDR2 is YYNGEE. CDR3 length: 13 residues. The CDR3 DNA sequence: TGTGCCAGCAGCGTATCAGGAAACTACGAGCAGTACTTC. Translating it yields CASSVSGNYEQYF.

The V and J genes are TRBV5-1 and TRBJ1-1; a weak D match, TRBD1 (6 bases). CDR3 length: 14 amino acids. Germline CDR1 reads SGHRS; CDR2 reads YFSETQ. V gave up 4 bases and J gave up 5 bases, with 15 bases separating them. This chain's CDR3 is CASSATGRGTEAFF. For the CDR3, the DNA is TGCGCCAGCAGCGCCACAGGGCGGGGGACTGAAGCTTTCTTT.

V and J are TRBV27 and TRBJ1-6, with D uncertain. The CDR3 spans 14 residues. Germline V gene sequence: CDR1 MNHEY, CDR2 SMNVEV (reference sequence). V was shortened by 3 bases and J by 6 bases, with 9 bases between the two germline ends. The CDR3 bases are TGTGCCAGCAGTTTTGGCGGTATTAATTCACCCCTCCACTTT. Protein sequence: CASSFGGINSPLHF.

This chain joins TRBV6-4 and TRBJ2-1; D may be TRBD1 (5 bases). Germline values: CDR1 MRHNA, CDR2 SNTAGT. Trimming cost V 4 bases and J 5 bases, with 21 bases left between them. This CDR3 is 17 amino acids long. The chain's CDR3 is CASSASKGSTNDNEQFF. The CDR3 nucleotides are TGTGCCAGCAGTGCTTCTAAGGGGTCTACTAACGACAATGAGCAGTTCTTC.

The rearrangement uses TRBV5-5 and TRBJ1-1; D possibly corresponds to TRBD1 (6 bases). CDR3 length: 16 residues. From germline, CDR1 is SGHKS and CDR2 YYEKEE (reference sequence). Trimming took 1 base from V and 4 from J, leaving 17 bases between them. CDR3 amino acids: CASSLYRGAVGTEAFF. CDR3 bases: TGTGCCAGCAGCTTGTATCGGGGGGCGGTTGGCACTGAAGCTTTCTTT.

The CDR3 DNA is TGTGCCAGCAGCTTTCAACTAGCGGGAGGGTACGAGCAGTACTTC. Its protein is CASSFQLAGGYEQYF. This chain links TRBV7-2 with TRBJ2-7; TRBD2 agrees at 13 bases. The germline V gene encodes CDR1 SGHTA and CDR2 FQGNSA. The CDR3 spans 15 residues. Trimming removed 3 bases from V and 4 bases from J; junction bases left unmatched: 3.